This is a list of T cell receptor beta chains from one sample in a study of shared clonotypes between healthy human individuals. Repertoires were generated with immunoSEQ multiplex PCR, while TCRdb's copy carries only in-frame clones and drops some. The top ten hold 1.5% to 2% of the sample, which has 2 million to 2.5 million clones, under 95% seen once. The sample consisted of naive CD8+ T cells from PBMCs. These receptors were collected from a man between 18 and 35 years old in good health. Some clones in this sample may be carry-over from other donors' samples. The CDR3 runs from the conserved cysteine through the conserved F or W. D genes are given only for firm matches. For some rows the clone size is stated as once, few or many, or as a class when expanded; others skip it.

V,J,size,D,CDR3,DNA
TRBV27,TRBJ2-3,.,TRBD2,CASSRSGADTQYF,TGTGCCAGCAGTCGGAGCGGGGCAGATACGCAGTATTTT
TRBV27,TRBJ2-7,.,TRBD1,CASRDRLSHYEQYF,TGTGCCAGCAGGGACAGGCTTAGTCACTACGAGCAGTACTTC
TRBV27,TRBJ2-7,.,.,CASSFSATYEQYF,TGTGCCAGCAGTTTCTCCGCTACCTACGAGCAGTACTTC
TRBV5-1,TRBJ2-7,.,TRBD1,CASSALRQGAFSEQYF,TGCGCCAGCAGCGCCTTAAGACAGGGGGCTTTTTCCGAGCAGTACTTC
TRBV4-3,TRBJ2-2,.,.,CASSQDTRRANTGELFF,TGCGCCAGCAGCCAAGACACAAGGAGGGCGAACACCGGGGAGCTGTTTTTT
TRBV15,TRBJ2-2,.,TRBD1,CATSRTGGFTGELFF,TGTGCCACCAGCAGGACAGGGGGCTTCACCGGGGAGCTGTTTTTT
TRBV10-2,TRBJ1-1,.,.,CATAGTEAFF,TGCGCCACAGCAGGGACTGAAGCTTTCTTT
TRBV5-6,TRBJ1-1,.,TRBD1,CASSSEETGAEGAFF,TGTGCCAGCAGCTCGGAGGAGACAGGGGCGGAGGGAGCTTTCTTT
TRBV7-3,TRBJ2-1,.,.,CASSWRRDLHYNEQFF,TGTGCCAGCAGCTGGAGGCGGGACTTACACTACAATGAGCAGTTCTTC
TRBV7-2,TRBJ2-7,.,TRBD2,CASTYSGRAYEQYF,TGTGCCAGCACCTACAGCGGGAGGGCTTACGAGCAGTACTTC
TRBV29-1,TRBJ1-1,.,.,CSVVNTEAFF,TGCAGCGTTGTGAACACTGAAGCTTTCTTT
TRBV18,TRBJ2-5,.,.,CASSPEQGTQETQYF,TGTGCCAGCTCACCCGAGCAGGGGACCCAAGAGACCCAGTACTTC
TRBV5-4,TRBJ2-2,once,.,CASSLAEVRSNTGELFF,TGTGCCAGCAGCTTGGCGGAAGTCAGATCGAACACCGGGGAGCTGTTTTTT
TRBV28,TRBJ2-1,.,.,CASSPSGAYNEQFF,TGTGCCAGCAGCCCCTCGGGAGCCTACAATGAGCAGTTCTTC
TRBV27,TRBJ2-7,.,TRBD2,CASSRPLGGRTYEQYF,TGTGCCAGCAGTCGACCTCTTGGCGGGAGAACCTACGAGCAGTACTTC
TRBV6-4,TRBJ2-1,.,.,CASNVYEQFF,TGTGCCAGCAATGTTTACGAGCAGTTCTTC
TRBV4-1,TRBJ2-1,.,.,CASSQDRGPYNEQFF,TGCGCCAGCAGCCAAGACAGGGGCCCCTACAATGAGCAGTTCTTC
TRBV6-6,TRBJ1-6,.,.,CASSLDPGPNSPLHF,TGTGCCAGCAGTCTCGATCCGGGACCAAATTCACCCCTCCACTTT
TRBV28,TRBJ2-4,.,TRBD2,CASSPQGLAGAPKNIQYF,TGTGCCAGCAGTCCCCAGGGACTAGCGGGAGCTCCCAAAAACATTCAGTACTTC
TRBV6-6,TRBJ2-2,.,.,CASSGGTTGELFF,TGTGCCAGCAGTGGGGGAACAACCGGGGAGCTGTTTTTT
TRBV29-1,TRBJ2-3,once,TRBD1,CSVEEEGTGGDTQYF,TGCAGCGTTGAAGAGGAGGGGACAGGGGGAGATACGCAGTATTTT
TRBV28,TRBJ2-7,.,.,CASSLYGQGIAVYEQYF,TGTGCCAGCAGTTTATATGGGCAGGGGATTGCCGTTTACGAGCAGTACTTC
TRBV7-2,TRBJ1-5,.,TRBD1,CASSDRVSNSNQPQHF,TGTGCCAGCAGCGACAGGGTCTCAAATAGCAATCAGCCCCAGCATTTT
TRBV7-9,TRBJ1-4,.,.,CASSPPTVSNEKLFF,TGTGCCAGCAGCCCACCGACGGTATCTAATGAAAAACTGTTTTTT
TRBV19,TRBJ1-2,.,TRBD1,CASSILGQGLYGYTF,TGTGCCAGTAGTATCCTAGGACAGGGACTCTATGGCTACACCTTC
TRBV6-1,TRBJ1-5,.,.,CASSLNSNQPQHF,TGTGCCAGCAGTCTTAATAGCAATCAGCCCCAGCATTTT
TRBV7-9,TRBJ2-7,.,TRBD1,CASSLEKGRGNSYEQYF,TGTGCCAGCAGCTTAGAGAAGGGCAGGGGGAACTCCTACGAGCAGTACTTC
TRBV7-9,TRBJ1-2,.,TRBD1,CASRQGAGRNYGYTF,TGTGCCAGCAGACAGGGGGCAGGGAGAAACTATGGCTACACCTTC
TRBV6-5,TRBJ2-7,once,.,CASSPRGGRYEQYF,TGTGCCAGCAGTCCGAGGGGGGGCCGCTACGAGCAGTACTTC
TRBV7-9,TRBJ2-7,.,TRBD2,CASSSGLAGEIEQYF,TGTGCCAGCAGCTCGGGACTAGCGGGAGAAATCGAGCAGTACTTC
TRBV27,TRBJ1-1,.,.,CASSLWSSDNEAFF,TGTGCCAGCAGTTTATGGTCCAGTGATAATGAAGCTTTCTTT
TRBV4-1,TRBJ2-5,.,TRBD2,CASSQDPTTSGNRETQYF,TGCGCCAGCAGCCAAGATCCCACGACTAGCGGGAATCGGGAGACCCAGTACTTC
TRBV7-9,TRBJ2-1,.,.,CASSSDDLLGSSYNEQFF,TGTGCCAGCAGCTCTGACGATTTGTTGGGGAGCTCCTACAATGAGCAGTTCTTC
TRBV2,TRBJ2-7,.,.,CASSDDWSSYEQYF,TGTGCCAGCAGTGATGACTGGAGCTCCTACGAGCAGTACTTC
TRBV28,TRBJ2-1,.,TRBD2,CASSLFEGPYGRSYNEQFF,TGTGCCAGCAGTTTATTTGAAGGTCCATACGGGAGGTCCTACAATGAGCAGTTCTTC
TRBV14,TRBJ1-5,.,.,CASIHGDSQGSNQPQHF,TGTGCCAGCATCCATGGTGATTCTCAGGGTAGCAATCAGCCCCAGCATTTT
TRBV19,TRBJ1-4,.,.,CASRPRDIRDEKLFF,TGTGCCAGTAGACCCCGGGACATTCGGGATGAAAAACTGTTTTTT
TRBV11-2,TRBJ2-1,.,.,CASSLRLYNEQFF,TGTGCCAGCAGCTTAAGGCTATACAATGAGCAGTTCTTC
TRBV21-1,TRBJ2-5,.,.,CASSKSKGRETQYF,TGTGCCAGCAGCAAAAGCAAGGGTAGAGAGACCCAGTACTTC
TRBV29-1,TRBJ2-7,.,.,CSVGGAGTTVAYEQYF,TGCAGCGTGGGGGGGGCTGGGACTACCGTCGCCTACGAGCAGTACTTC
TRBV27,TRBJ2-1,.,.,CASRVDSYNEQFF,TGTGCCAGCAGGGTGGATTCCTACAATGAGCAGTTCTTC
TRBV7-9,TRBJ2-1,.,.,CASSSREYNEQFF,TGTGCCAGCAGTTCTAGGGAGTACAATGAGCAGTTCTTC
TRBV7-8,TRBJ2-4,.,TRBD1,CASSPTTGVGPKNIQYF,TGTGCCAGCAGCCCGACGACAGGGGTGGGCCCCAAAAACATTCAGTACTTC
TRBV19,TRBJ1-4,.,.,CASSILRGGGEKLFF,TGTGCCAGTAGTATTCTGAGGGGCGGAGGCGAAAAACTGTTTTTT
TRBV25-1,TRBJ2-7,.,.,CASSRRDTSYEQYF,TGTGCCAGCAGCCGCCGGGACACGTCCTACGAGCAGTACTTC
TRBV7-9,TRBJ2-1,.,.,CASLRGAPSYNEQFF,TGTGCCAGCCTCCGGGGGGCGCCTTCCTACAATGAGCAGTTCTTC
TRBV19,TRBJ2-3,.,.,CASSIDRFTDTQYF,TGTGCCAGTAGTATAGATCGTTTCACAGATACGCAGTATTTT
TRBV30,TRBJ1-2,.,.,CAWSVIRNYGYTF,TGTGCCTGGAGTGTTATCAGAAACTATGGCTACACCTTC
TRBV5-4,TRBJ2-1,.,.,CASSFGGRSSYNEQFF,TGTGCCAGCAGCTTCGGCGGACGGAGCTCCTACAATGAGCAGTTCTTC
TRBV11-2,TRBJ2-1,.,TRBD2,CASSPTSGTHNEQFF,TGTGCCAGCAGCCCAACTAGCGGGACCCACAATGAGCAGTTCTTC
TRBV6-5,TRBJ2-7,.,.,CASGRYEQYF,TGTGCCAGCGGAAGGTACGAGCAGTACTTC
TRBV28,TRBJ2-7,.,.,CASSLVAYEQYF,TGTGCCAGCAGTTTGGTAGCCTACGAGCAGTACTTC
TRBV9,TRBJ2-5,.,TRBD2,CASSVSGSGVETQYF,TGTGCCAGCAGCGTTAGCGGGAGTGGTGTAGAGACCCAGTACTTC
TRBV27,TRBJ1-2,.,.,CASSLGQTYGYTF,TGTGCCAGCAGTTTAGGGCAGACCTATGGCTACACCTTC
TRBV5-6,TRBJ2-1,.,.,CASSLAGTAYNEQFF,TGTGCCAGCAGCTTGGCCGGGACGGCTTACAATGAGCAGTTCTTC
TRBV19,TRBJ2-2,.,.,CASSVDPGWNTGELFF,TGTGCCAGTAGTGTAGACCCCGGTTGGAACACCGGGGAGCTGTTTTTT
TRBV7-6,TRBJ1-3,.,TRBD1,CASSLAQGGRRRTGNTIYF,TGTGCCAGCAGCTTAGCTCAGGGGGGGAGGAGGCGAACTGGAAACACCATATATTTT
TRBV28,TRBJ2-1,.,.,CASSFRDPRREQFF,TGTGCCAGCAGTTTCCGGGACCCCCGTAGAGAGCAGTTCTTC
TRBV27,TRBJ1-1,.,.,CASSPYKTNTEAFF,TGTGCCAGCAGTCCCTATAAAACGAACACTGAAGCTTTCTTT
TRBV28,TRBJ1-5,few,.,CASSLRENQPQHF,TGTGCCAGCAGTTTAAGGGAAAATCAGCCCCAGCATTTT